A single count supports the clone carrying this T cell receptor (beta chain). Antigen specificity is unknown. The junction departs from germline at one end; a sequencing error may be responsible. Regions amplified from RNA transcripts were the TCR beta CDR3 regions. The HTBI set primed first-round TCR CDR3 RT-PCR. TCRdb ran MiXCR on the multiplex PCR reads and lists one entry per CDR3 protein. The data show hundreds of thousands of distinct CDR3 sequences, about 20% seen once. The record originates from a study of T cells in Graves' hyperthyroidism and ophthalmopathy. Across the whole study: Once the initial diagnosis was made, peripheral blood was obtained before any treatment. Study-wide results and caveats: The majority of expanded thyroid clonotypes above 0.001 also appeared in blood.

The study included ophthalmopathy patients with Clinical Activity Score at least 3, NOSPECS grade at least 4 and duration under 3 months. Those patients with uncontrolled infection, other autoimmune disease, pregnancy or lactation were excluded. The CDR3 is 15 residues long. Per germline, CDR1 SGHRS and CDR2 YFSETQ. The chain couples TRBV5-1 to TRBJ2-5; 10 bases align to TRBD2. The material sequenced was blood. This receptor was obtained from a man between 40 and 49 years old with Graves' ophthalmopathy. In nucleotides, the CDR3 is TGTGCCAGCAGCTTTGGCGCTAGCGGGGGAGAGACCCAGTACTTC. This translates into CASSFGASGGETQYF.